This TCR beta chain emerged from a study of T-cell reconstitution after alpha-beta-depleted transplantation in children (dated by TCRdb to 2016 to 2017). In the study overall: T-cell immune reconstitution after TCRalphabeta/CD19-depleted allogeneic hematopoietic cell transplantation in children was quantitatively tracked in the study by means of TCR repertoire profiling. Results the study describes overall, beyond this receptor: Apparently early alphabetaT-cell count recovery about two months after transplant reportedly relied on only several hundred rapidly expanded clones derived from non-depleted graft cells. Over the following months the frequencies of hyperexpanded clones went down, and after one year T-cell counts and TCRbeta diversity were mostly credited to newly produced T cells. The high TCRbeta diversity at day 60 in some patients was ascribed to recipient T cells and intrathymic progenitors that had survived conditioning.

Receptor amplification or capture employed PCR. Reads for this sample came from an Illumina HiSeq 2500. To normalize quantification of the TCRbeta repertoire, the TCR libraries were built with molecular barcoding that relied on unique molecular identifiers. TCRdb reprocessing: public reads trimmed at Q25 with fastp, clones called with MiXCR, in-frame beta chains kept. Rows are combined by CDR3 protein, so each entry shows the most common genes and DNA. A total of approximately 210,000 distinct CDR3 sequences appear in this sample, roughly 15% of them only once. The top ten clonotypes cover 43% of the sample. The sample's treatment or condition label is to be understood as: allogeneic hematopoietic cell transplantation with graft depleted of TCRalphabeta T cells and CD19 B cells. The children who served as transplant recipients had been given grafts of TCRalphabeta/CD19-depleted allogeneic hematopoietic cells.

To note about this clonotype: What this receptor recognizes is not known. Base qualities were left out, and no much larger clone turns up one base away.

The CDR3, cysteine through phenylalanine, is 18 amino acids long. Just the 54-base CDR3 DNA is kept, in frame starting at base 1. The junction carries 22 bases between V and J, which are trimmed by 5 bases and 0 bases respectively. Sequences SGHAT (CDR1) and FQDESV (CDR2) are obtained from the germline V gene (reference sequence). The clonotype originates from a male patient under 10 years old who had a stem cell transplant for acute lymphoblastic leukemia, so the T cells may come from the graft donor. The chain is encoded by TRBV11-1 joined to TRBJ1-1; the D gene cannot be named for sure. Sequences were derived from PBMCs, mostly from graft donor cells, sampled 360 days after TCRalphabeta/CD19-depleted stem cell transplant. CDR3 region: CASSSFTIIEGVNTEAFF. The nucleotides read TGTGCCAGCAGCAGCTTCACTATTATAGAGGGCGTGAACACTGAAGCTTTCTTT.